Sequencing of this T cell receptor (beta chain) was carried out in a study of liver allograft versus peripheral blood T cells. Study summary: Recipients' peripheral blood supplied the T cell receptor repertoires against which those in transplanted livers were compared. General observations from the study: Repertoires found inside liver allografts reportedly differed from T cell receptor repertoires in peripheral blood.

Ten or more counts support this clonotype. Its target is not known. TCRdb re-analysed the reads in MiXCR, keeping a single row per CDR3 protein. The sample holds roughly 1,100 distinct CDR3 sequences, around 19% seen once. J gave up 5 bases and V 6 bases, and 12 bases lay outside the gene matches. Per the germline V gene, CDR1 is SEHNR and CDR2 is FQNEAQ (reference sequence). There are 16 residues in the CDR3. V and J are TRBV7-9 and TRBJ2-1; the match to TRBD2 covers 8 bases. This receptor was identified in a human patient who had a liver transplant. Some T cells may trace back to the graft donor. The CDR3 sequence is CASSPPPAGVNNEQFF. As DNA, the CDR3 is TGTGCCAGCAGTCCCCCCCCAGCGGGAGTAAACAATGAGCAGTTCTTC.